These 20 T cell receptor beta chains share one sample of origin, sequenced in a study of cytomegalovirus exposure and HLA in healthy donors. Researchers ran the PCR with 60 Vbeta and 13 Jbeta primers. Clones were read by immunoSEQ multiplex PCR, and TCRdb kept only the in-frame ones, dropping some. The repertoire holds 200,000 or so clones, about four fifths seen once, with approximately 0.25% in the top ten. Source material: PBMCs. The source of these receptors is a boy younger than 18 in good health and CMV-seronegative.

The chain has TRBV9 and TRBJ1-1, with TRBD1 identical over 10 bases. The V gene's germline CDR1 is SGDLS and CDR2 YYNGEE. The CDR3 has 17 residues. V was pared by 4 bases and J by 5 bases, with 14 bases of the junction left unmatched. CDR3 sequence (DNA): TGTGCCAGCAGCAAGTTCGGGACAGGGGCCGGGGGGACTGAAGCTTTCTTT. Its translation is CASSKFGTGAGGTEAFF.

V gene TRBV11-2 combines with J gene TRBJ1-3; 7 bases match TRBD1. CDR1 and CDR2 from the germline V gene are SGHAT and FQNNGV. V dropped 5 bases and J dropped 8; count of bases not matched to a gene: 18. This CDR3 has 17 amino acids. The CDR3 protein is CASSPFPLQGKIDTIYF. The CDR3 DNA is TGTGCCAGCAGCCCGTTCCCCCTACAGGGGAAGATCGACACCATATATTTT.

With respect to this clone: At one of its ends the junction is not consistent with the germline gene, which may arise from a read error. The V gene is TRBV7-7, the J gene TRBJ2-3; tentatively, D is TRBD2 (5 bases). This CDR3 spans 15 amino acids. Per germline, CDR1 SSHAT and CDR2 FNYEAQ (reference sequence). This CDR3 is CASSPRSATGDTQYF. CDR3 bases: TGTGCTAGCAGCCCCCGAAGCGCAACGGGGGATACGCAGTATTTT.

V gene TRBV5-4 combines with J gene TRBJ1-3; TRBD1 agrees at 7 bases. CDR1 SGHNT and CDR2 YYREEE come from the germline V gene (reference sequence). The CDR3 covers 15 residues. Trimming cost V 4 bases and J 0 bases; bases outside gene matches: 4. The CDR3 DNA reads TGTGCCAGCAGCCCGACAGGGACCTCTGGAAACACCATATATTTT. Residues: CASSPTGTSGNTIYF.

The chain is built from TRBV27 and TRBJ1-6; the D gene is possibly TRBD1 (6 bases). This CDR3 has 17 residues. V shed 6 bases and J shed 3 bases, with 18 bases lying between them. CDR1 and CDR2 (germline): MNHEY, SMNVEV (reference sequence). CDR3 coding DNA: TGTGCCAGCAGACCCGTGGCAGGGGATAGCTATAATTCACCCCTCCACTTT. This codes for CASRPVAGDSYNSPLHF.

The V and J genes are TRBV5-1 and TRBJ1-2; D unresolved. Trimming shortened V by 1 base and J by 8 bases, and 12 bases separated the two germline ends. CDR3 length: 13 amino acids. The V gene's germline CDR1 is SGHRS and CDR2 YFSETQ. The CDR3 sequence is CASSLNGERGYTF. CDR3 nucleotide sequence: TGCGCCAGCAGCTTGAACGGTGAGAGGGGCTACACCTTC.

The chain combines TRBV5-6 with TRBJ2-3; no clear D gene. CDR1 is SGHDT, CDR2 YYEEEE, per germline. With 0 bases removed from V and 1 base from J, the gap between germline ends came to 6 bases. The CDR3 length is 14 residues. CDR3 DNA: TGTGCCAGCAGCTTGGATGTCGGCACAGATACGCAGTATTTT. Translated: CASSLDVGTDTQYF.

This sequence joins TRBV27 and TRBJ2-1; D is perhaps TRBD1 (7 bases). V lost 5 bases and J 3 bases, leaving 14 bases between the germline ends. The CDR3 has 15 residues. Per the germline V gene, CDR1 is MNHEY and CDR2 is SMNVEV (reference sequence). The CDR3 loop is CASSPGGYYYNEQFF. CDR3 nucleotides: TGTGCCAGCAGTCCAGGGGGGTATTACTACAATGAGCAGTTCTTC.

V gene TRBV2 combines with J gene TRBJ1-2, with D perhaps matching TRBD1 (6 bases). Trimming pared 8 bases from V and 8 bases from J, leaving 21 bases between. CDR1 and CDR2 from the germline V gene are SNHLY and FYNNEI. CDR3 length: 14 amino acids. CDR3 sequence: CASFRRDIRNGYTF. The DNA of the CDR3 is TGTGCCAGCTTCCGAAGGGACATTAGAAACGGCTACACCTTC.

The DNA of the CDR3 is TGTGCCAGCAGCGTCACTAGCAATGAGCAGTTCTTC. It translates to CASSVTSNEQFF. The rearrangement joins TRBV9 to TRBJ2-1; D might be TRBD2 (5 bases). Trimming removed 2 bases from V and 6 bases from J, with 6 bases in between. The length of the CDR3 is 12 residues. Per germline, CDR1 SGDLS and CDR2 YYNGEE.

The rearrangement joins TRBV12-5 to TRBJ2-1, with 7 nucleotides matching TRBD1. The CDR3 consists of 13 residues. With V trimmed by 6 bases and J by 7 bases, 6 bases remained unmatched. Germline lookup yields CDR1 LGHNT and CDR2 FRNRAP. The chain's CDR3 is CASGTGQTNEQFF. In DNA, the CDR3 is TGTGCTAGTGGCACGGGACAGACGAATGAGCAGTTCTTC.

The genes are TRBV30 and TRBJ1-5; 10 bases match TRBD1. CDR3 length equals 15 residues. Germline values: CDR1 GTSNPN, CDR2 SVGIG (reference sequence). V trimming: 2 bases; J trimming: 6 bases; junction bases outside the gene matches: 7. The CDR3 is CAWSFGTGVSQPQHF. CDR3 nucleotide sequence: TGTGCCTGGAGTTTCGGGACAGGGGTGAGTCAGCCCCAGCATTTT.

This clone has only a few counts. The chain employs TRBV11-2 and TRBJ2-1; 7 bases are a match to TRBD2. This CDR3 has 16 residues. The V gene end was trimmed by 1 base and the J gene end by 8 bases; junction bases not matched to a gene: 11. Germline-derived CDR1 and CDR2 are SGHAT and FQNNGV. In nucleotides, the CDR3 is TGTGCCAGCAGCTTAGGGGTTGGCGGGAGTAACCATGAGCAGTTCTTC. This sequence encodes CASSLGVGGSNHEQFF.

The V and J genes are TRBV15 and TRBJ2-7; 9 nucleotides agree with TRBD1. CDR1 is LNHNV, CDR2 YYDKDF, per germline (reference sequence). V shed 1 base, J shed 2 bases, and the junction held 0 bases outside the gene matches. The CDR3 consists of 14 residues. CDR3 coding DNA: TGTGCCACCAGCAGAGGGGACAGGGCCTACGAGCAGTACTTC. It is translated as CATSRGDRAYEQYF.

This clone was observed once. The chain has TRBV5-1 and TRBJ2-4, with a tentative D call TRBD1 (5 bases). V gave up 3 bases and J gave up 0 bases, with 13 bases separating them. The germline CDR1 and CDR2 sequences are SGHRS and YFSETQ. This CDR3 contains 16 residues. The CDR3 DNA reads as TGCGCCAGCAGCTGGGGTCAGGGAAAAGCCAAAAACATTCAGTACTTC. Amino acids: CASSWGQGKAKNIQYF. The entire variable domain, with the rest obtained from reference TRBV5-1 and TRBJ2-4, is as follows: KAGVTQTPRYLIKTRGQQVTLSCSPISGHRSVSWYQQTPGQGLQFLFEYFSETQRNKGNFPGRFSGRQFSNSRSEMNVSTLELGDSALYLCASSWGQGKAKNIQYFGAGTRLSVL.

This clone was detected once. This chain joins TRBV19 and TRBJ1-4, with 7 nucleotides matching TRBD1. CDR1 LNHDA and CDR2 SQIVND come from the germline V gene (reference sequence). The CDR3 covers 15 residues. The trim removed 7 bases at V and 7 bases at J, leaving 12 bases unmatched. The CDR3 DNA reads as TGTGCCAGTATAGAAAAGAGGGGGCAACTTGAAAAACTGTTTTTT. The encoded protein is CASIEKRGQLEKLFF.

Worth noting for this clone: Other DNA sequences from this sample encode an identical CDR3 as well. The chain couples TRBV5-1 to TRBJ2-1; possible D gene TRBD1, 6 bases. The germline V gene encodes CDR1 SGHRS and CDR2 YFSETQ. The CDR3 loop spans 13 amino acids. Trimming removed 0 bases at V and 6 bases at J, with 7 bases between. CDR3: CASSLAGVNEQFF. The CDR3 DNA is TGCGCCAGCAGCTTGGCAGGGGTCAATGAGCAGTTCTTC.

The V and J genes are TRBV15 and TRBJ1-2, with D possibly being TRBD1 (5 bases). The CDR3 is made up of 16 amino acids. Germline V gene lookup returns CDR1 LNHNV and CDR2 YYDKDF (reference sequence). V lost 5 bases to trimming and J lost 4 bases, with 20 bases between them. CDR3 nucleotides: TGTGCCACCAGCGAGGCCCCCCTGGGGCAGCTCTATGGCTACACCTTC. This encodes CATSEAPLGQLYGYTF.

The chain couples TRBV10-3 to TRBJ2-1; 8 bases are a match to TRBD2. The CDR3 is 14 amino acids. The ends lost 11 bases at V and 6 bases at J; junction bases unmatched: 12. Germline CDR1 and CDR2: ENHRY and SYGVKD. The CDR3 spells CAASGAGVGNEQFF. In DNA form, the CDR3 reads TGTGCCGCGAGCGGAGCGGGAGTTGGCAATGAGCAGTTCTTC.

The chain is built from TRBV6-1 and TRBJ2-2; 7 nucleotides agree with TRBD2. V shed 2 bases, J shed 3 bases, and the junction held 0 bases outside the gene matches. The CDR3 has 14 residues. Germline CDR1 is MNHNS and CDR2 is SASEGT. This CDR3 reads CASSELADTGELFF. CDR3 coding DNA: TGTGCCAGCAGTGAACTAGCGGACACCGGGGAGCTGTTTTTT.